Listed below are T cell receptor beta chains from one sample, sequenced in a study of T-cell reconstitution after alpha-beta-depleted transplantation in children. MiXCR, run by TCRdb on the PCR reads, gives a single entry per CDR3 protein. Of about 540,000 distinct CDR3 sequences listed, roughly a quarter are singletons. This material consisted of PBMCs, taken before TCRalphabeta/CD19-depleted stem cell transplant. The receptors were sampled from a boy younger than two with Wiskott-Aldrich syndrome, due to receive a stem cell transplant. The CDR3 runs from the conserved cysteine through the conserved F or W. The order of the fields is D gene, J gene, V gene, clone size, CDR3 DNA, CDR3 protein. A D gene is named only where the DNA matches it firmly. Size is stated for part of the rows, as once, few or many counts, or as a class when the clone is expanded.

D gene: NA
J gene: TRBJ1-5
V gene: TRBV19
clone size: NA
CDR3 DNA: TGTGCCAGTAGTATCGGTCCGGCAGAAAATCAGCCCCAGCATTTT
CDR3 protein: CASSIGPAENQPQHF

D gene: TRBD2
J gene: TRBJ2-7
V gene: TRBV6-1
clone size: NA
CDR3 DNA: TGTGCCAGCAACAATGGAGGGACTAGCATCGCCCACCAGTACTTC
CDR3 protein: CASNNGGTSIAHQYF

D gene: NA
J gene: TRBJ1-5
V gene: TRBV20-1
clone size: NA
CDR3 DNA: TGCAGTGCTCGGGTGGGTTTTAGCAATCAGCCCCAGCATTTT
CDR3 protein: CSARVGFSNQPQHF

D gene: TRBD1
J gene: TRBJ2-7
V gene: TRBV11-2
clone size: NA
CDR3 DNA: TGTGCCAGCAGCTTTCATAGGACAGGCGTCTACGAGCAGTACTTC
CDR3 protein: CASSFHRTGVYEQYF

D gene: TRBD2
J gene: TRBJ2-5
V gene: TRBV18
clone size: NA
CDR3 DNA: TGTGCCAGCTCACCTTTAGCGGGAGGGTCTTCTGGAGAGACCCAGTACTTC
CDR3 protein: CASSPLAGGSSGETQYF

D gene: NA
J gene: TRBJ2-2
V gene: TRBV5-1
clone size: few
CDR3 DNA: TGCGCCAGCAGCTTGAAATCCGGGGAGCTGTTTTTT
CDR3 protein: CASSLKSGELFF

D gene: NA
J gene: TRBJ2-7
V gene: TRBV5-6
clone size: NA
CDR3 DNA: TGTGCCAGCAGCTTCAGGAGCGCCTACGAGCAGTACTTC
CDR3 protein: CASSFRSAYEQYF

D gene: NA
J gene: TRBJ2-1
V gene: TRBV5-1
clone size: NA
CDR3 DNA: TGCGCCAGCAGCTTGGCCCGACTGGTGGGGTACAATGAGCAGTTCTTC
CDR3 protein: CASSLARLVGYNEQFF

D gene: NA
J gene: TRBJ1-2
V gene: TRBV30
clone size: NA
CDR3 DNA: TGTGCCTCCGCGGGATCTTATGGCTACACCTTC
CDR3 protein: CASAGSYGYTF

D gene: NA
J gene: TRBJ2-7
V gene: TRBV29-1
clone size: NA
CDR3 DNA: TGCATCGTTGCGAGGGTACCCTACGAGCAGTACTTC
CDR3 protein: CIVARVPYEQYF

D gene: NA
J gene: TRBJ2-7
V gene: TRBV11-1
clone size: few
CDR3 DNA: TGTGCCAGCAGATTCACCGGGGGTTACGAGCAGTACTTC
CDR3 protein: CASRFTGGYEQYF

D gene: TRBD2
J gene: TRBJ2-3
V gene: TRBV5-1
clone size: NA
CDR3 DNA: TGCGCCAGCAGCTTTGGCGGGAGAAAACACACGCAGTATTTT
CDR3 protein: CASSFGGRKHTQYF

D gene: NA
J gene: TRBJ2-2
V gene: TRBV28
clone size: few
CDR3 DNA: TGTGCCAGCAGTCCTTCCTCCACCGGGGAGCTGTTTTTT
CDR3 protein: CASSPSSTGELFF

D gene: TRBD1
J gene: TRBJ1-4
V gene: TRBV18
clone size: few
CDR3 DNA: TGTGCCAGCTCACGGCGACAGGGGAGTACTAATGAAAAACTGTTTTTT
CDR3 protein: CASSRRQGSTNEKLFF

D gene: NA
J gene: TRBJ2-3
V gene: TRBV5-1
clone size: NA
CDR3 DNA: TGCGCCAGCAGCTTGGCCCCCCTACCAGATACGCAGTATTTT
CDR3 protein: CASSLAPLPDTQYF

D gene: NA
J gene: TRBJ2-7
V gene: TRBV4-2
clone size: NA
CDR3 DNA: TGTGCCAGCAGCCAAAGTCCCCGGGGCAAAACCGAGCAGTACTTC
CDR3 protein: CASSQSPRGKTEQYF

D gene: NA
J gene: TRBJ1-5
V gene: TRBV5-1
clone size: many
CDR3 DNA: TGTGCCAGCAGCCTCGGACAGAATCAGCCCCAGCATTTT
CDR3 protein: CASSLGQNQPQHF

D gene: NA
J gene: TRBJ1-3
V gene: TRBV12-3/TRBV12-4
clone size: few
CDR3 DNA: TGTGCCAGCAGTTTATATTCATCCTCTGGAAACACCATATATTTT
CDR3 protein: CASSLYSSSGNTIYF

D gene: TRBD2
J gene: TRBJ2-1
V gene: TRBV5-1
clone size: NA
CDR3 DNA: TGCGCCAGCAGCTTTGGTCAGGGACTAGCCGAACCCAATGAGCAGTTCTTC
CDR3 protein: CASSFGQGLAEPNEQFF

D gene: TRBD2
J gene: TRBJ2-7
V gene: TRBV5-1
clone size: few
CDR3 DNA: TGCGCCAGCAGCTGGGGGACTAGCGATACCTACGAGCAGTACTTC
CDR3 protein: CASSWGTSDTYEQYF

D gene: NA
J gene: TRBJ2-6
V gene: TRBV15
clone size: NA
CDR3 DNA: TGTGCCACCAGCAGAAGACGGAGCTCTGGGGCCAACGTCCTGACTTTC
CDR3 protein: CATSRRRSSGANVLTF

D gene: TRBD2
J gene: TRBJ2-1
V gene: TRBV3-1
clone size: NA
CDR3 DNA: TGTGCCAGCAGCCAAGGGGAGGGGCTCACGCAGTTCTTC
CDR3 protein: CASSQGEGLTQFF

D gene: NA
J gene: TRBJ2-1
V gene: TRBV6-4
clone size: NA
CDR3 DNA: TGTGCCAGCAGTGACTCGGGGCCCCCCTATGAGCAGTTCTTC
CDR3 protein: CASSDSGPPYEQFF

D gene: NA
J gene: TRBJ2-6
V gene: TRBV12-3/TRBV12-4
clone size: few
CDR3 DNA: TGTGCCAGCACCCATTGGCAAGACCCCTCTGGGGCCAACGTCCTGACTTTC
CDR3 protein: CASTHWQDPSGANVLTF

D gene: TRBD2
J gene: TRBJ2-1
V gene: TRBV5-1
clone size: many
CDR3 DNA: TGCGCCAGCAGCTTTAGCGGGAGTAGAAATGAGCAGTTCTTC
CDR3 protein: CASSFSGSRNEQFF

D gene: TRBD2
J gene: TRBJ2-7
V gene: TRBV28
clone size: few
CDR3 DNA: TGTGCCAGCAGCCATAGCGGGAGGGCTCACGAGCAGTACTTC
CDR3 protein: CASSHSGRAHEQYF

D gene: NA
J gene: TRBJ1-5
V gene: TRBV20-1
clone size: few
CDR3 DNA: TGCAGTGCCCAACAGGGTTCCTGGAATCAGCCCCAGCATTTT
CDR3 protein: CSAQQGSWNQPQHF

D gene: TRBD1
J gene: TRBJ1-5
V gene: TRBV5-8
clone size: NA
CDR3 DNA: TGTGCCAGCGCCGAACGTTTGACAGGGAGGAGCAATCAGCCCCAGCATTTT
CDR3 protein: CASAERLTGRSNQPQHF

D gene: NA
J gene: TRBJ1-2
V gene: TRBV5-1
clone size: few
CDR3 DNA: TGCGCCAGCAGCTTGGCCCTAGAAGGGGGAGTGATATTTTGGGACTATGGCTACACCTTC
CDR3 protein: CASSLALEGGVIFWDYGYTF

D gene: NA
J gene: TRBJ1-5
V gene: TRBV27
clone size: once
CDR3 DNA: TGTGCCAGCAGCGACAGAGATAGCAATCAGCCCCAGCATTTT
CDR3 protein: CASSDRDSNQPQHF

D gene: TRBD2
J gene: TRBJ2-7
V gene: TRBV20-1
clone size: NA
CDR3 DNA: TGCAGTACGGGAGCGGGAGGCTCCTACGAGCAGTACTTC
CDR3 protein: CSTGAGGSYEQYF

D gene: NA
J gene: TRBJ2-4
V gene: TRBV7-8
clone size: NA
CDR3 DNA: TGTGCCAGCAGCTTGGAAAACATTCAGTACTTC
CDR3 protein: CASSLENIQYF

D gene: TRBD2
J gene: TRBJ2-5
V gene: TRBV7-9
clone size: NA
CDR3 DNA: TGTGCCAGCAGCTTAACGTCTAGCGGGAGTGGGACCCAGTACTTC
CDR3 protein: CASSLTSSGSGTQYF

D gene: NA
J gene: TRBJ2-1
V gene: TRBV7-9
clone size: NA
CDR3 DNA: TGTGCCAGCAGCCCCCCGGGGGTCAGGAACAATGAGCAGTTCTTC
CDR3 protein: CASSPPGVRNNEQFF

D gene: NA
J gene: TRBJ2-6
V gene: TRBV19
clone size: NA
CDR3 DNA: TGTGCCAGTAGTATTGGGGTTGGGGCCAACGTCCTGACTTTC
CDR3 protein: CASSIGVGANVLTF

D gene: TRBD2
J gene: TRBJ2-2
V gene: TRBV7-9
clone size: NA
CDR3 DNA: TGTGCCAGCTCGTCCGGGACTAGCGGGAGAGGCGGCGGGGAGCTGTTTTTT
CDR3 protein: CASSSGTSGRGGGELFF

D gene: NA
J gene: TRBJ1-2
V gene: TRBV28
clone size: NA
CDR3 DNA: TGTGCCACGGAAAGAGGTAATGGCTACACCTTC
CDR3 protein: CATERGNGYTF

D gene: NA
J gene: TRBJ2-5
V gene: TRBV11-2
clone size: few
CDR3 DNA: TGTGCCAGCAGCAATTCCAGGGTTTCGGAGACCCAGTACTTC
CDR3 protein: CASSNSRVSETQYF

D gene: TRBD1
J gene: TRBJ2-7
V gene: TRBV10-3
clone size: NA
CDR3 DNA: TGTGCCATCAGAAATACAGGGGCCTACGAGCAGTACTTC
CDR3 protein: CAIRNTGAYEQYF

D gene: TRBD1
J gene: TRBJ1-3
V gene: TRBV5-1
clone size: few
CDR3 DNA: TGCGCCAGCAGCCGTGGGACAGGGAGCTCTGGAAACACCATATATTTT
CDR3 protein: CASSRGTGSSGNTIYF

D gene: TRBD1
J gene: TRBJ1-2
V gene: TRBV20-1
clone size: NA
CDR3 DNA: TGCAGTGCTAGAGTGACGGGACAGGGTGGAGGCTACACCTTC
CDR3 protein: CSARVTGQGGGYTF

D gene: TRBD2
J gene: TRBJ2-7
V gene: TRBV6-1
clone size: NA
CDR3 DNA: TGTGCCAGCAGTCATAAACTAGCGACATTCTACGAGCAGTACTTC
CDR3 protein: CASSHKLATFYEQYF

D gene: NA
J gene: TRBJ1-3
V gene: TRBV5-1
clone size: NA
CDR3 DNA: TGCGCCAGCAGCTTGGATGTCGTTGGAAACACCATATATTTT
CDR3 protein: CASSLDVVGNTIYF

D gene: TRBD1
J gene: TRBJ2-4
V gene: TRBV4-1
clone size: NA
CDR3 DNA: TGCGCCAGCAGCCACCTGGACAGGTCGGACATTCAGTACTTC
CDR3 protein: CASSHLDRSDIQYF

D gene: NA
J gene: TRBJ2-2
V gene: TRBV5-1
clone size: NA
CDR3 DNA: TGCGCCAGCAGCCAAGGGGCCGGACTAGGGGACACCGGGGAGCTTTTTTTT
CDR3 protein: CASSQGAGLGDTGELFF

D gene: NA
J gene: TRBJ2-1
V gene: TRBV6-1
clone size: NA
CDR3 DNA: TGTGCCAGCAGTCGTAGTTCCTCCTACAATGAGCAGTTCTTC
CDR3 protein: CASSRSSSYNEQFF